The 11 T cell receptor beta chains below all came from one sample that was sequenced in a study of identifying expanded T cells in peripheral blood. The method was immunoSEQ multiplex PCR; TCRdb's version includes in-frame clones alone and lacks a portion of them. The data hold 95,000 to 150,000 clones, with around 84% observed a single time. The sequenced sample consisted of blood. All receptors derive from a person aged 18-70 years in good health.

In nucleotides, the CDR3 is TGTGCCAGCAGCCCCAATTGGGGGGGGAATCAGCCCCAGCATTTT. It codes for CASSPNWGGNQPQHF. This chain uses TRBV5-8 with TRBJ1-5; perhaps TRBD1 as D (5 bases). Trimming took 4 bases from V and 4 from J, leaving 15 bases between them. The CDR3 is 15 residues long. The V gene's germline CDR1 is SGHTS and CDR2 YDEGEE.

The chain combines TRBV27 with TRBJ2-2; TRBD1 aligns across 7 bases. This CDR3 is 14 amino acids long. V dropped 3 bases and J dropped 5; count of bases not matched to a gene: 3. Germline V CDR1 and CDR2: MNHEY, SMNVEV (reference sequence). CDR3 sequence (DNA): TGTGCCAGCAGTTTGACAGGGAGAACCGGGGAGCTGTTTTTT. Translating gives CASSLTGRTGELFF.

CDR3 sequence reads: CASSSRDSIAPQHF. In nucleotides, the CDR3 is TGTGCCAGCAGTTCCCGGGACAGTATTGCACCCCAGCATTTT. This sequence joins TRBV6-5 and TRBJ1-5, with 7 nucleotides matching TRBD1. Germline lookup yields CDR1 MNHEY and CDR2 SVGAGI. Germline trimming cut 4 bases from V and 10 bases from J; bases unmatched to any gene: 10. This CDR3 contains 14 residues.

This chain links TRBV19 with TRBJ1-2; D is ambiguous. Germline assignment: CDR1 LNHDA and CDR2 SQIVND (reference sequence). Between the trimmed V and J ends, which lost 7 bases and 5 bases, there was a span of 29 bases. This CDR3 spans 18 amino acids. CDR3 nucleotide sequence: TGTGCCAGTACTCTCCATTCCCTCTTTACGGCATCGGGGTATGGCTACACCTTC. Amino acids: CASTLHSLFTASGYGYTF.

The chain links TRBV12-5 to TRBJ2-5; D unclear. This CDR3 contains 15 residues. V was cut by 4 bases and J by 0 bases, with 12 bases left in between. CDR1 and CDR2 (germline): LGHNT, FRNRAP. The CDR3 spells CASGSPRTDQETQYF. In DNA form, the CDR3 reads TGTGCTAGTGGTTCCCCCCGGACCGACCAAGAGACCCAGTACTTC.

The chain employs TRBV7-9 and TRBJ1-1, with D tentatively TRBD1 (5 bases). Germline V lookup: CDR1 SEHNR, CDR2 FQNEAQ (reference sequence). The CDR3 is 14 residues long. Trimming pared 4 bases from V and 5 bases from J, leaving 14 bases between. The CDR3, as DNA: TGTGCCAGCAGCTCAGGAGCGGGGCGGACTGAAGCTTTCTTT. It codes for CASSSGAGRTEAFF.

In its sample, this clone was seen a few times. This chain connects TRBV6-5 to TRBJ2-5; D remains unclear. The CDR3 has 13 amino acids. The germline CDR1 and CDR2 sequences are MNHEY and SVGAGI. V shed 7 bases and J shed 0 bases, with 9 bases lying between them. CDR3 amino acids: CASTEAYQETQYF. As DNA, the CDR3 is TGTGCCAGCACTGAAGCGTACCAAGAGACCCAGTACTTC.

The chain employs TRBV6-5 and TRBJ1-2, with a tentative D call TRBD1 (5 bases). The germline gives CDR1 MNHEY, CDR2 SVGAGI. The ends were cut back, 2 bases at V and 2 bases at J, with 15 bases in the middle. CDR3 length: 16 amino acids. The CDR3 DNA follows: TGTGCCAGCAGTTACGACAGCGTATACCTAAACTATGGCTACACCTTC. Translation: CASSYDSVYLNYGYTF.

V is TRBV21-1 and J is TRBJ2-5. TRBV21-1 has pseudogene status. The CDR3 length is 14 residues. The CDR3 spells CASSNWGSLGTQYF. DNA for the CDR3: TGTGCCAGCAGCAATTGGGGGTCCCTAGGGACCCAGTACTTC.

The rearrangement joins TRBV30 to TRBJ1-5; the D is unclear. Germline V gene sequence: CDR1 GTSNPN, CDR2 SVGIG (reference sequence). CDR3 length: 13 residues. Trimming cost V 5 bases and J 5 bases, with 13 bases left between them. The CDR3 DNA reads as TGTGCCTGGTCGGGAGTTTACCATCAGCCCCAGCATTTT. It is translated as CAWSGVYHQPQHF.

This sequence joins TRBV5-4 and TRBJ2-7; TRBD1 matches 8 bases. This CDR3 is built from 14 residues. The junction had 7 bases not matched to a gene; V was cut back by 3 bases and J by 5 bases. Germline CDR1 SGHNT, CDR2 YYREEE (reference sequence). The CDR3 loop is CASSSTGVLDEQYF. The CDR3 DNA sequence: TGTGCCAGCAGCTCGACAGGGGTTCTCGACGAGCAGTACTTC.